Below, 14 T cell receptor beta chains from the same sample are listed, as sequenced in a study of identical twins. TCRdb redid the calling of the 5' RACE reads with MiXCR, one entry per CDR3 protein. The repertoire consists of some 730,000 distinct CDR3 sequences, with 15% to 20% occurring once and the leading ten covering around 12%. The sample also formed part of further work on T cells expressing NK-cell markers.

Specimen: PBMCs. Source of these receptors: a woman younger than 35 in good health.

This clonotype was detected ten times or more. The rearrangement uses TRBV5-1 and TRBJ2-1, with 11 bases that match TRBD2. This CDR3 is built from 15 residues. Germline loops: CDR1 SGHRS, CDR2 YFSETQ. V lost 5 bases, J lost 9 bases, and 10 bases stayed unmatched. CDR3 sequence (DNA): TGCGCCAGCAGGGGAACACTAGCGGGAGTTGGTGAGCAGTTCTTC. It specifies CASRGTLAGVGEQFF.

This chain joins TRBV20-1 and TRBJ2-7, with 13 bases aligning to TRBD2. The V segment lost 6 bases and the J segment 1 base; nucleotides outside the gene matches: 6. CDR3 length equals 15 residues. Per germline, CDR1 DFQATT and CDR2 SNEGSKA (reference sequence). CDR3 nucleotide sequence: TGCAGTGCGGAACTAGCGGGAGGGAGGTCCTACGAGCAGTACTTC. It translates to CSAELAGGRSYEQYF.

The sample holds many counts of this clonotype. V gene TRBV12-3 or TRBV12-4 combines with J gene TRBJ2-7; D is unclear. V lost 3 bases, J lost 3 bases, and 9 bases lay in between. This CDR3 comprises 13 residues. The CDR3 nucleotides are TGTGCCAGCAGTTTCGGGCAGAACTACGAGCAGTACTTC. It encodes CASSFGQNYEQYF.

The V and J genes are TRBV6-1 and TRBJ1-4, with a weak D call TRBD1 (6 bases). Germline CDR1 and CDR2: MNHNS and SASEGT. This CDR3 is built from 14 residues. Trimming pared 8 bases from V and 8 bases from J, leaving 18 bases between. The CDR3 here is CASALGGINEKLFF. CDR3 coding DNA: TGTGCCAGCGCCTTAGGGGGGATAAACGAAAAACTGTTTTTT.

At least ten counts were recorded for this clonotype. The J gene is TRBJ2-7, the V gene TRBV29-1; perhaps TRBD2 as D (6 bases). V dropped 6 bases and J dropped 5 bases, with 26 bases sitting between them. CDR3 size: 16 residues. Germline CDR1 and CDR2: SQVTM and ANQGSEA. The CDR3 region is CSVLLGDSSITNEQYF. In nucleotides, the CDR3 is TGCAGCGTGTTGCTGGGGGACTCGTCAATCACTAACGAGCAGTACTTC.

V and J are TRBV7-9 and TRBJ2-7; D perhaps matches TRBD1 (6 bases). The V gene lost 5 bases and the J gene lost 2 bases, with 13 bases spanning the gap. CDR3 length: 14 amino acids. Per germline, CDR1 SEHNR and CDR2 FQNEAQ (reference sequence). Written as DNA, the CDR3 is TGTGCCAGCAGCGGCCTGGACAGACCCTACGAGCAGTACTTC. Translation gives CASSGLDRPYEQYF.

This clonotype showed up just a few times. The rearrangement uses TRBV10-3 and TRBJ2-5; D not resolved. CDR1 is ENHRY, CDR2 SYGVKD, per germline. V was cut by 0 bases and J by 5 bases, with 10 bases left in between. The CDR3 contains 14 residues. CDR3 region: CAISESKTGETQYF. CDR3 bases: TGTGCCATCAGTGAGTCGAAAACGGGCGAGACCCAGTACTTC.

The rearrangement joins TRBV5-1 to TRBJ2-5; 7 nucleotides line up with TRBD2. Germline V gene data show CDR1 as SGHRS and CDR2 as YFSETQ. After removal of 5 bases from V and 5 bases from J, the junction contained 12 bases not matched to a gene. The CDR3 has 15 amino acids. Here the CDR3 DNA reads TGCGCCAGCAGACTGCCGGGACTAACGGCCGAGACCCAGTACTTC. This encodes CASRLPGLTAETQYF.

Only a few counts were recorded for this clonotype. The rearrangement uses TRBV7-9 and TRBJ2-3; maybe TRBD2 (6 bases). Germline V CDR1 and CDR2: SEHNR, FQNEAQ (reference sequence). Trimming removed 2 bases at V and 1 base at J, with 13 bases between. This CDR3 comprises 16 residues. CDR3 sequence reads: CASSLTLARGTDTQYF. Here the CDR3 DNA reads TGTGCCAGCAGCTTAACCCTAGCGAGAGGCACAGATACGCAGTATTTT.

This clonotype has at least ten counts. J is TRBJ2-3 and V is TRBV20-1, with D perhaps matching TRBD1 or TRBD2 (5 bases each). Germline V CDR1 and CDR2: DFQATT, SNEGSKA (reference sequence). V was trimmed by 3 bases and J by 2 bases, leaving 6 bases between them. CDR3 length: 12 residues. The CDR3 DNA sequence: TGCAGTGCTAGGGGGACCACAGATACGCAGTATTTT. It encodes CSARGTTDTQYF.

The chain couples TRBV4-3 to TRBJ2-1; no firm D call. Germline V gene lookup returns CDR1 LGHNA and CDR2 YSLEER. The CDR3 contains 14 residues. V lost 0 bases, J lost 10 bases, and 13 bases lay in between. The CDR3: CASSQEPGFGEQFF. In DNA form, the CDR3 reads TGCGCCAGCAGCCAAGAACCGGGTTTTGGCGAGCAGTTCTTC.

This clonotype was seen more than once but under ten times. The chain has TRBV12-3 or TRBV12-4 and TRBJ2-1; D may be TRBD2 (6 bases). CDR3 length: 17 amino acids. V shed 6 bases and J shed 0 bases, with 18 bases lying between them. The CDR3 loop reads CASSRRGGGISYNEQFF. DNA of the CDR3: TGTGCCAGCAGCCGCCGGGGAGGTGGGATCTCCTACAATGAGCAGTTCTTC.

This clonotype was observed many times. This sequence joins TRBV12-3 or TRBV12-4 and TRBJ2-5; 11 bases fit TRBD2. The CDR3 is 15 residues long. Trimming removed 3 bases from V and 4 bases from J; junction bases left unmatched: 4. CDR3 in amino acids: CASSFGLAGGETQYF. The CDR3 bases are TGTGCCAGCAGTTTTGGTCTAGCGGGAGGAGAGACCCAGTACTTC.

This clonotype was seen only a few times. The chain links TRBV7-7 to TRBJ1-1; D perhaps matches TRBD1 (5 bases). Germline lookup yields CDR1 SSHAT and CDR2 FNYEAQ (reference sequence). This CDR3 has 16 amino acids. The ends were cut back, 8 bases at V and 1 base at J, with 20 bases in the middle. The CDR3 loop is CASFPSKPGPNTEAFF. For the CDR3, the DNA is TGTGCCAGCTTTCCCTCGAAACCAGGGCCGAACACTGAAGCTTTCTTT.